The 14 T cell receptor beta chains below were found in one sample sequenced in a study of cytomegalovirus exposure and HLA in healthy donors. PCR amplification relied on 60 Vbeta primers (plus 13 Jbeta primers). TCRdb's copy holds only in-frame clones and misses some; the assay was immunoSEQ multiplex PCR. The sample includes about 200,000 clones. The specimen was PBMCs. These receptors were taken from a girl aged 2-9 years in good health and CMV-seropositive.

The CDR3 spells CASRRGGKVQSIGEQFF. CDR3 nucleotide sequence: TGTGCCAGCAGGCGGGGCGGGAAGGTCCAATCGATAGGCGAGCAGTTCTTC. The chain is built from TRBV2 and TRBJ2-1; maybe TRBD2 (6 bases). V lost 6 bases to trimming and J lost 10 bases, with 28 bases between them. Germline assignment: CDR1 SNHLY and CDR2 FYNNEI. The CDR3 sequence is 17 residues long.

The genes are TRBV11-2 and TRBJ2-1; 7 positions match TRBD2. CDR1 is SGHAT and CDR2 is FQNNGV in the germline V gene. The CDR3 totals 16 residues. V dropped 1 base and J dropped 7; count of bases not matched to a gene: 10. The CDR3 region is CASSLVPGLGYNEQFF. The CDR3 DNA reads TGTGCCAGCAGCTTAGTGCCCGGACTAGGGTATAATGAGCAGTTCTTC.

CDR3 protein: CASSFRREISYEQYF. The CDR3 coding sequence is TGCGCCAGCAGCTTTCGGCGGGAAATCTCCTACGAGCAGTACTTC. The chain employs TRBV5-1 and TRBJ2-7; D is perhaps TRBD2 (6 bases). The V gene lost 2 bases and the J gene lost 0 bases, with 12 bases spanning the gap. CDR1 is SGHRS and CDR2 is YFSETQ in the germline V gene. The length of the CDR3 is 15 residues.

The CDR3 bases are TGTGCCTCAACAGAGCAGGCGGGACAGGTTTACAATGAGCAGTTCTTC. Translation gives CASTEQAGQVYNEQFF. The V and J genes are TRBV19 and TRBJ2-1; 8 nucleotides line up with TRBD1. CDR1 and CDR2 (germline): LNHDA, SQIVND (reference sequence). The ends lost 11 bases at V and 4 bases at J; junction bases unmatched: 16. The CDR3 length is 16 residues.

The chain uses TRBV29-1 and TRBJ2-2, with D unresolved. Germline CDR1 is SQVTM and CDR2 is ANQGSEA. The CDR3 contains 12 residues. The germline V and J ends were trimmed by 5 bases and 4 bases, with 8 bases remaining between them. The CDR3 nucleotides read TGCAGCGTTAGCATTGGCACCGGGGAGCTGTTTTTT. Its translation is CSVSIGTGELFF.

The chain recombines TRBV5-1 with TRBJ2-1; 7 nucleotides align to TRBD1. Looked up from germline, CDR1 is SGHRS and CDR2 is YFSETQ. Unmatched junction bases numbered 10, after V lost 4 bases and J lost 6 bases. The CDR3 has 15 amino acids. The CDR3 DNA is TGCGCCAGCAGCCAGGTCACCGCAGGGGGCAATGAGCAGTTCTTC. The encoded protein is CASSQVTAGGNEQFF. Variable domain in full (rest from reference TRBV5-1 and TRBJ2-1): KAGVTQTPRYLIKTRGQQVTLSCSPISGHRSVSWYQQTPGQGLQFLFEYFSETQRNKGNFPGRFSGRQFSNSRSEMNVSTLELGDSALYLCASSQVTAGGNEQFFGPGTRLTVL.

This sequence joins TRBV6-7 and TRBJ2-1; 9 bases line up with TRBD2. TRBV6-7 is an ORF, and what it does is uncertain. The ends lost 7 bases at V and 0 bases at J; junction bases unmatched: 4. This CDR3 is built from 15 residues. The CDR3 sequence is CASTHSGGSYNEQFF. As DNA, the CDR3 is TGTGCCAGCACCCATAGCGGGGGCTCCTACAATGAGCAGTTCTTC.

The rearrangement joins TRBV7-9 to TRBJ2-5; 7 bases are a match to TRBD2. V trimming: 1 base; J trimming: 5 bases; junction bases outside the gene matches: 7. CDR3 size: 15 residues. From germline, CDR1 is SEHNR and CDR2 FQNEAQ (reference sequence). This chain's CDR3 is CASSLVRAGEETQYF. The CDR3 region has the DNA TGTGCCAGCAGCTTAGTCCGGGCGGGAGAGGAGACCCAGTACTTC.

V and J are TRBV7-6 and TRBJ2-2; 11 bases are a match to TRBD2. Germline values: CDR1 SGHVS, CDR2 FNYEAQ. With 5 bases clipped from V and 5 bases from J, the junction kept 10 bases outside the gene matches. The CDR3 length is 17 residues. The CDR3 DNA sequence: TGTGCCAGCAGCGGAGAAGTGACTAGCGGGAATACCGGGGAGCTGTTTTTT. Its translation is CASSGEVTSGNTGELFF.

The chain has TRBV10-3 and TRBJ2-1; 8 nucleotides line up with TRBD2. The V segment lost 3 bases and the J segment 5 bases; nucleotides outside the gene matches: 12. The V gene's germline CDR1 is ENHRY and CDR2 SYGVKD. The CDR3 runs 17 residues. CDR3 bases: TGTGCCATCAGTGAAGGACTAGCCAGATTGGGGAACAATGAGCAGTTCTTC. This encodes CAISEGLARLGNNEQFF.

The chain employs TRBV18 and TRBJ2-5; possible D gene TRBD1, 6 bases. Germline V gene lookup returns CDR1 KGHSH and CDR2 LQKENI. Between the trimmed V and J ends, which lost 1 base and 4 bases, there was a span of 16 bases. The CDR3 loop spans 16 amino acids. This CDR3 reads CASSPLPGVGVETQYF. In DNA, the CDR3 is TGTGCCAGCTCACCACTCCCAGGGGTTGGCGTAGAGACCCAGTACTTC.

The chain combines TRBV27 with TRBJ2-7; D remains unclear. The CDR3 consists of 13 residues. From germline, CDR1 is MNHEY and CDR2 SMNVEV (reference sequence). Trimming pared 2 bases from V and 0 bases from J, leaving 5 bases between. In DNA, the CDR3 is TGTGCCAGCAGTTTACAAAACTCCTACGAGCAGTACTTC. This translates into CASSLQNSYEQYF.

CDR3 in amino acids: CASSSDYAGELFF. CDR3 coding DNA: TGTGCCAGCAGCTCCGACTATGCCGGGGAGCTGTTTTTT. The chain is built from TRBV7-2 and TRBJ2-2; tentative D call: TRBD2 (5 bases). CDR3 length: 13 amino acids. Germline values: CDR1 SGHTA, CDR2 FQGNSA. Trimming shortened V by 4 bases and J by 6 bases, and 9 bases separated the two germline ends.

This chain links TRBV11-3 with TRBJ2-3; 7 nucleotides agree with TRBD2. Germline lookup yields CDR1 SGHNT and CDR2 YENEEA. J gave up 5 bases and V 9 bases, and 11 bases lay outside the gene matches. The CDR3 consists of 14 residues. As DNA, the CDR3 is TGTGCCAGTCCACCCGGGAGGCGCCTAGATACGCAGTATTTT. This translates into CASPPGRRLDTQYF.